This T cell receptor (beta chain) was recorded in a study of cytomegalovirus exposure and HLA in healthy donors. Vbeta (60) and Jbeta (13) primers were used in the PCR. Libraries were prepared by immunoSEQ multiplex PCR; TCRdb keeps only in-frame clonotypes and omits some of them. The sample shows about 120,000 clones, over 70% of them seen only once. CDR1 MNHNS and CDR2 SASEGT come from the germline V gene. With 3 bases removed from V and 5 bases from J, the gap between germline ends came to 12 bases. The CDR3 has 14 residues. V and J are TRBV6-1 and TRBJ2-3; a possible D gene is TRBD2 (6 bases). This TCR came from a female donor in good health and CMV-seronegative. Sequenced input: PBMCs. Here the CDR3 DNA reads TGTGCCAGCAGTGATGGGGACTTCCAAGATACGCAGTATTTT. Its protein product is CASSDGDFQDTQYF.